One sample yielded the 25 T cell receptor beta chains listed below, sequenced in a study of response to subunit inactivated influenza vaccine. One entry per CDR3 protein results from TCRdb running MiXCR on the RT-PCR reads. Of about 570,000 distinct CDR3 sequences detected, 10% to 12% appear once; the ten largest clones hold 8% to 13%. The data were also submitted as part of a second study, on T cells expressing NK-cell markers. This second study says: Making the TCR beta cDNA relied on 5'RACE template switching with UMIs.

The sequencing here drew on PBMCs from blood, taken on the day of vaccination. These receptors all come from a man aged 45-65 years who received an inactivated influenza vaccine.

V and J are TRBV6-2 or TRBV6-3 and TRBJ2-1; TRBD2 agrees at 11 bases. Germline CDR1 is MNHEY and CDR2 is SVGEGT. After removal of 6 bases from V and 6 bases from J, the junction contained 7 bases not matched to a gene. CDR3 length equals 15 residues. CDR3 loop: CASRNSGGAPNEQFF. DNA of the CDR3: TGTGCCAGCAGGAATAGCGGGGGGGCCCCCAATGAGCAGTTCTTC.

This clonotype has a handful of counts. CDR3 amino acids: CSADRVRNEQFF. The DNA for the CDR3 is TGCAGTGCCGACAGGGTGCGCAATGAGCAGTTCTTC. The V call is TRBV20-1, the J call TRBJ2-1, with 7 nucleotides matching TRBD1. Germline trimming cut 6 bases from V and 6 bases from J; bases unmatched to any gene: 5. Germline V gives CDR1 DFQATT, CDR2 SNEGSKA (reference sequence). The CDR3 loop spans 12 amino acids.

This rearrangement joins TRBV20-1 to TRBJ2-4; no reliable D call. V was shortened by 3 bases and J by 0 bases, with 6 bases between the two germline ends. The CDR3 is 13 residues long. Germline assignment: CDR1 DFQATT and CDR2 SNEGSKA (reference sequence). Here the CDR3 reads CSARLLAKNIQYF. DNA for the CDR3: TGCAGTGCTAGGTTACTAGCCAAAAACATTCAGTACTTC.

This clonotype has a handful of counts. The chain links TRBV6-2 or TRBV6-3 to TRBJ2-1; D uncertain. The V gene's germline CDR1 is MNHEY and CDR2 SVGEGT. The CDR3 consists of 14 residues. V lost 0 bases, J lost 5 bases, and 8 bases lay in between. In DNA form, the CDR3 reads TGTGCCAGCAGTTACTCGAGCAGGAACAATGAGCAGTTCTTC. This encodes CASSYSSRNNEQFF.

This clonotype was observed a handful of times. This rearrangement joins TRBV18 to TRBJ2-5, with D hard to call. V gave up 2 bases and J gave up 4 bases, with 8 bases separating them. The CDR3 is made up of 13 amino acids. Germline V gives CDR1 KGHSH, CDR2 LQKENI. The chain's CDR3 is CASSPTPSETQYF. DNA of the CDR3: TGTGCCAGCTCACCAACCCCCTCAGAGACCCAGTACTTC.

This clonotype was observed a few times. The chain joins TRBV7-2 to TRBJ2-3; D may be TRBD2 (6 bases). V was cut by 6 bases and J by 2 bases, with 21 bases left in between. In germline, CDR1 is SGHTA, CDR2 FQGNSA. This CDR3 is 17 amino acids long. Here the CDR3 reads CASSSTWGTLTTDTQYF. The CDR3 bases are TGTGCCAGCAGTTCAACTTGGGGGACTCTAACCACAGATACGCAGTATTTT.

This clonotype was counted a few times. The chain couples TRBV10-3 to TRBJ2-7, with 8 bases identical to TRBD1. The CDR3 sequence is 14 residues long. Trimming at V came to 0 bases and at J to 2 bases, leaving 0 bases not matched to a gene. Germline values: CDR1 ENHRY, CDR2 SYGVKD. This chain's CDR3 is CAISESTGAYEQYF. The DNA for the CDR3 is TGTGCCATCAGTGAGTCGACAGGGGCCTACGAGCAGTACTTC.

This clonotype was recorded a few times. V and J are TRBV7-2 and TRBJ1-2; D may be TRBD1 (5 bases). V lost 4 bases, J lost 8 bases, and 11 bases lay in between. The germline V gene has CDR1 SGHTA and CDR2 FQGNSA. The CDR3 is 12 residues long. CDR3 amino acids: CASSSTVAGYTF. The CDR3 region has the DNA TGTGCCAGCAGCTCGACAGTCGCCGGCTACACCTTC.

This clonotype was counted many times. The CDR3 sequence is CASSRTRLPGGFTDTQYF. DNA for the CDR3: TGCGCCAGCAGCCGGACAAGACTCCCGGGGGGGTTCACAGATACGCAGTATTTT. This chain uses TRBV4-3 with TRBJ2-3; 8 bases map to TRBD2. There are 18 residues in the CDR3. CDR1 and CDR2 from the germline V gene are LGHNA and YSLEER. Unmatched junction bases numbered 14, after V lost 4 bases and J lost 2 bases.

This clonotype was seen ten or more times. The genes are TRBV7-9 and TRBJ2-3; TRBD2 agrees at 11 bases. Germline lookup yields CDR1 SEHNR and CDR2 FQNEAQ (reference sequence). The CDR3 spans 16 residues. The V and J ends lost 5 bases and 4 bases, in that order; junction bases with no gene match: 8. CDR3 bases: TGTGCCAGCAGCACCCGACTAGCGGGGAGGGCAGATACGCAGTATTTT. Residues: CASSTRLAGRADTQYF.

This clonotype was seen more than once but under ten times. The V call is TRBV2, the J call TRBJ1-4; D remains ambiguous. Germline-derived CDR1 and CDR2 are SNHLY and FYNNEI. V dropped 4 bases and J dropped 5 bases, with 17 bases sitting between them. This CDR3 has 16 residues. CDR3 sequence: CASSAGGWSLNEKLFF. CDR3 nucleotide sequence: TGTGCCAGCAGTGCCGGTGGATGGAGTCTCAATGAAAAACTGTTTTTT.

This chain uses TRBV18 with TRBJ2-1; D possibly corresponds to TRBD1 (5 bases). V lost 6 bases, J lost 0 bases, and 15 bases lay in between. Germline CDR1 and CDR2: KGHSH and LQKENI. The CDR3 extends over 16 amino acids. The CDR3 region has the DNA TGTGCCAGCTCTCTAAGACAGCCGAGCTCCTACAATGAGCAGTTCTTC. Translated, it gives CASSLRQPSSYNEQFF.

This clonotype occurred many times. This chain connects TRBV29-1 to TRBJ2-1; TRBD2 matches 9 bases. Germline CDR1 SQVTM, CDR2 ANQGSEA. With V trimmed by 4 bases and J by 5 bases, 12 bases remained unmatched. The CDR3 contains 16 residues. The CDR3 region has the DNA TGCAGCGTTGCCTTTATCGATAGCGGGGGTGACAATGAGCAGTTCTTC. As protein: CSVAFIDSGGDNEQFF.

This rearrangement joins TRBV5-1 to TRBJ2-3; TRBD2 is a possible D gene (6 bases). The ends were cut back, 5 bases at V and 6 bases at J, with 16 bases in the middle. Germline V gives CDR1 SGHRS, CDR2 YFSETQ. The CDR3 extends over 14 amino acids. The CDR3 sequence is CASRGDSRGDTQYF. CDR3 in DNA: TGCGCCAGCAGGGGGGACTCCCGGGGGGATACGCAGTATTTT.

This clonotype was found a few times. The chain joins TRBV6-1 to TRBJ2-2, with 11 bases fitting TRBD2. After removal of 6 bases from V and 1 base from J, the junction contained 4 bases not matched to a gene. The germline V gene encodes CDR1 MNHNS and CDR2 SASEGT. The CDR3 length is 16 residues. CDR3 protein: CASRGGLAGNTGELFF. The CDR3 DNA is TGTGCCAGCAGAGGCGGACTAGCGGGGAACACCGGGGAGCTGTTTTTT.

This clonotype has only a few counts. The chain joins TRBV20-1 to TRBJ2-7, with 7 bases identical to TRBD1. V was pared by 6 bases and J by 2 bases, with 13 bases of the junction left unmatched. The CDR3 contains 15 residues. CDR1 is DFQATT, CDR2 SNEGSKA, per germline (reference sequence). CDR3 nucleotide sequence: TGCAGTGCCACCCCCTCCCGGACAGGCCCCTACGAGCAGTACTTC. It translates to CSATPSRTGPYEQYF.

This clonotype has just a few counts. This chain uses TRBV6-2 or TRBV6-3 with TRBJ2-5, with D perhaps being TRBD1 or TRBD2 (5 bases each). Trimming stripped 2 bases from V and 5 bases from J, with 21 bases between. The V gene's germline CDR1 is MNHEY and CDR2 SVGEGT. This CDR3 is built from 17 residues. The CDR3 DNA sequence: TGTGCCAGCAGTTACCCCCTAGTGGCAGGGACGGTGGAGACCCAGTACTTC. Protein: CASSYPLVAGTVETQYF.

This clonotype was counted a few times. The chain combines TRBV27 with TRBJ2-6; D is tentatively TRBD1 or TRBD2 (5 bases each). The CDR3 has 16 residues. Germline V CDR1 and CDR2: MNHEY, SMNVEV (reference sequence). V was pared by 0 bases and J by 0 bases, with 6 bases between. The chain's CDR3 is CASSLSGDSGANVLTF. The CDR3, as DNA: TGTGCCAGCAGTTTATCGGGGGACTCTGGGGCCAACGTCCTGACTTTC. The complete variable domain, with remaining parts taken from reference TRBV27 and TRBJ2-6, reads EAQVTQNPRYLITVTGKKLTVTCSQNMNHEYMSWYRQDPGLGLRQIYYSMNVEVTDKGDVPEGYKVSRKEKRNFPLILESPSPNQTSLYFCASSLSGDSGANVLTFGAGSRLTVL.

V and J are TRBV4-3 and TRBJ2-6; 10 nucleotides align to TRBD1. V lost 5 bases and J lost 3; bases outside the gene matches: 4. Per the germline V gene, CDR1 is LGHNA and CDR2 is YSLEER. The CDR3 is 16 amino acids. The DNA of the CDR3 is TGCGCCAGCAGCGGACAGGGGGTGTTTGGGGCCAACGTCCTGACTTTC. Its protein is CASSGQGVFGANVLTF.

This clonotype has more than one count but fewer than ten. The chain carries TRBV7-2 and TRBJ2-5; perhaps TRBD1 as D (6 bases). The CDR3 extends over 18 amino acids. Germline V gene sequence: CDR1 SGHTA, CDR2 FQGNSA. Trimming left V 2 bases short and J 2 bases short, with 21 bases between. CDR3 protein: CASSLSPGDLIIQETQYF. The DNA for the CDR3 is TGTGCCAGCAGCTTATCGCCAGGGGACCTAATAATACAAGAGACCCAGTACTTC.

The chain employs TRBV11-2 and TRBJ2-5, with D perhaps matching TRBD1 (5 bases). This CDR3 is 17 amino acids long. CDR1 SGHAT and CDR2 FQNNGV come from the germline V gene. The V end was cut by 2 bases, the J end by 3 bases, with 19 bases between. CDR3 residues: CASSLRAFQGWEETQYF. CDR3 sequence (DNA): TGTGCCAGCAGCTTAAGGGCCTTCCAGGGATGGGAAGAGACCCAGTACTTC.

In this sample, this clonotype turned up a few times. This CDR3 reads CSVVGTRSYNEQFF. The CDR3 DNA follows: TGCAGCGTTGTCGGGACTAGGAGCTACAATGAGCAGTTCTTC. The gene calls are TRBV29-1 and TRBJ2-1, with 8 bases identical to TRBD2. CDR1 is SQVTM, CDR2 ANQGSEA, per germline. The CDR3 contains 14 residues. V shed 4 bases, J shed 3 bases, and the junction held 5 bases outside the gene matches.

This clonotype has just a few counts. The rearrangement joins TRBV4-1 to TRBJ2-5, with TRBD1 matching over 8 bases. The junction had 7 bases not matched to a gene; V was cut back by 5 bases and J by 2 bases. Germline V gene lookup returns CDR1 MGHRA and CDR2 YSYEKL. The CDR3 totals 15 residues. CDR3 sequence reads: CASSYRDRSQETQYF. The CDR3 bases are TGCGCCAGCAGCTACCGGGACAGGTCACAAGAGACCCAGTACTTC.

The sample holds a few counts of this clonotype. The genes are TRBV12-3 or TRBV12-4 and TRBJ2-1; 9 bases are shared with TRBD2. The CDR3 runs to 12 residues. The trim removed 6 bases at V and 10 bases at J, leaving 4 bases unmatched. The CDR3 coding sequence is TGTGCCAGCAGACGACTAGCGGAAGAGCAGTTCTTC. The encoded protein is CASRRLAEEQFF.

The rearrangement joins TRBV6-4 to TRBJ2-2; 8 positions match TRBD2. This CDR3 comprises 16 residues. V lost 5 bases to trimming and J lost 1 base; unmatched junction nucleotides: 6. Germline loops: CDR1 MRHNA, CDR2 SNTAGT. CDR3 nucleotides: TGTGCCAGCAGTTCCGGGGGGGCACAGAACACCGGGGAGCTGTTTTTT. Its protein is CASSSGGAQNTGELFF.